This is a list of T cell receptor beta chains from one sample in a study of blood T cell repertoires in COVID-19. Generated by immunoSEQ multiplex PCR, the TCRdb table keeps only in-frame clones and is missing some. The repertoire holds 400,000 to 500,000 clones, more than 70% seen once, with approximately 1.5% in the top ten. The sequenced sample was PBMCs or T cells enriched from blood (not recorded which). Receptor source: a woman younger than 35 who had been exposed to COVID-19. Both conserved end residues are trimmed from each CDR3. Each record gives: CDR3 length, J gene, V gene, clone size, CDR3 protein. Only part of the rows carry a size: once, few, many, or a class if the clone is expanded.

14,TRBJ2-3,TRBV9,.,ASSALGGGHADTQY
12,TRBJ1-5,TRBV28,.,ASRPTDSNQPQH
13,TRBJ2-1,TRBV14,few,ASSRTSGSLNEQF
14,TRBJ2-7,TRBV18,.,ASSINLRDSSYEQY
11,TRBJ1-2,TRBV19,.,ATSGQVFYGYT
17,TRBJ2-1,TRBV12-5,once,ASGKGVTGTGSSYNEQF
10,TRBJ1-2,TRBV14,.,ASSQDRGGYT
10,TRBJ1-1,TRBV6-5,.,ATGQTNTEAF
11,TRBJ1-1,TRBV10-3,.,AISESAFTEAF
12,TRBJ1-1,TRBV7-2,once,ASSLGGGNTEAF
10,TRBJ2-7,TRBV6-5,.,ASSPSGPEQY
14,TRBJ2-6,TRBV28,.,ASNSGYRSGANVLT
13,TRBJ2-7,TRBV28,once,ASSLSETGLHEQY
9,TRBJ1-1,TRBV2,.,ASSETGKAF
11,TRBJ2-7,TRBV18,.,ASSPTRNHEQY
12,TRBJ2-7,TRBV27,once,ASSLAGEYAEQY
12,TRBJ2-1,TRBV6-5,.,AILLAGDSNEQF
13,TRBJ2-2,TRBV27,.,ASSLVTGGGGELF
13,TRBJ2-1,TRBV24-1,.,ATERVGASSNEQF
13,TRBJ1-5,TRBV27,.,ASSGTGQFNQPQH
12,TRBJ2-5,TRBV28,.,ASSSLNRGGTQY